This TCR beta chain was captured in a study of T cells in Graves' hyperthyroidism and ophthalmopathy. The sample holds many counts of this clonotype. CDR1 and CDR2 from the germline V gene are SGHDT and YYEEEE. The CDR3 loop spans 14 amino acids. The V end was cut by 1 base, the J end by 9 bases, with 16 bases between. Regions amplified from RNA transcripts were the TCR beta CDR3 regions. The study used the HTBI primer set for a first-round RT-PCR of the TCR CDR3. TCRdb re-called the multiplex PCR reads with MiXCR, one entry per CDR3 protein. The sample carries some 580,000 distinct CDR3 sequences, more than 15% recorded once.

The source material was blood. V is TRBV5-6 and J is TRBJ1-1, with a tentative D call TRBD1 (6 bases). The sequence was obtained from a woman aged 40-49 years with Graves' ophthalmopathy. The CDR3 loop is CASSLFEGGFKAFF. In nucleotides, the CDR3 is TGTGCCAGCAGCTTGTTCGAGGGGGGGTTTAAAGCTTTCTTT.